This entry lists 15 T cell receptor beta chains sequenced from one sample in a study of metastatic and nonmetastatic thyroid tumors. Each patient went into thyroid surgery without having received any treatment. TCRdb recomputed clones from the PCR reads via MiXCR. The table has about 39,000 clones, about 19% seen once; the top ten hold approximately 14%. The sequencing sample was made of tumor tissue. These receptors all come from a female donor with papillary thyroid cancer or a benign thyroid nodule (not recorded which). Some clones in this sample may be carry-over from other donors' samples.

The V call is TRBV7-2, the J call TRBJ1-5; D ambiguous. CDR3 length: 15 residues. The germline V gene encodes CDR1 SGHTA and CDR2 FQGNSA. V lost 2 bases, J lost 4 bases, and 12 bases lay in between. The CDR3 spells CASSLSVQSNQPQHF. The DNA of the CDR3 is TGTGCCAGCAGCTTATCGGTACAGTCAAATCAGCCCCAGCATTTT.

This clone was observed a handful of times. The V and J genes are TRBV28 and TRBJ1-1; 8 nucleotides agree with TRBD1. J lost 6 bases, V lost 3 bases, and 6 bases had no gene match. The CDR3 totals 14 residues. Germline V lookup: CDR1 MDHEN, CDR2 SYDVKM. This CDR3 is CASSLSGGASEAFF. In nucleotides, the CDR3 is TGTGCCAGCAGTTTGTCAGGGGGCGCGTCTGAAGCTTTCTTT.

The gene calls are TRBV9 and TRBJ1-3, with D uncertain. The CDR3 extends over 17 amino acids. Trimming removed 0 bases from V and 0 bases from J, with 13 bases in between. Per the germline V gene, CDR1 is SGDLS and CDR2 is YYNGEE. This chain's CDR3 is CASSVGPPRSSGNTIYF. As DNA, the CDR3 is TGTGCCAGCAGCGTAGGCCCTCCCCGCAGCTCTGGAAACACCATATATTTT.

In regard to this clone: A much larger clone lies a single base off, so this may be a read error. The chain joins TRBV7-3 to TRBJ2-5; the D gene is possibly TRBD2 (5 bases). Trimming took 3 bases from V and 1 from J, leaving 15 bases between them. CDR3 length equals 16 residues. Germline values: CDR1 SGHTA, CDR2 FQGTGA. The CDR3 sequence: CASSFAVPRGQETQYF. DNA for the CDR3: TGTGCCAGCAGCTTTGCGGTCCCCCGGGGCCAAGAGACCCAGTACTTC.

This clone has at least ten counts. The chain has TRBV18 and TRBJ1-2, with 8 bases lining up with TRBD1. Trimming took 4 bases from V and 3 from J; bases not matched to a gene: 13. This CDR3 spans 17 amino acids. CDR1 is KGHSH, CDR2 LQKENI, per germline. The CDR3 region is CASSQGQGPTGYYGYTF. The CDR3 DNA follows: TGTGCCAGCTCACAAGGACAGGGACCCACGGGATACTATGGCTACACCTTC.

By frequency in the sample, this clone is hyperexpanded. This rearrangement joins TRBV3-1 to TRBJ2-7, with D perhaps TRBD2 (5 bases). CDR3 size: 16 residues. Trimming cost V 0 bases and J 3 bases, with 15 bases left between them. Per the germline V gene, CDR1 is LGHDT and CDR2 is YNNKEL (reference sequence). For the CDR3, the DNA is TGTGCCAGCAGCCAAGATACAGCGGCAACCGTCTACGAGCAGTACTTC. This encodes CASSQDTAATVYEQYF.

This clone was observed at least ten times. The CDR3 loop reads CASSLAPALADTQYF. CDR3 DNA: TGCGCCAGCAGCTTGGCCCCCGCGTTGGCAGATACGCAGTATTTT. The chain has TRBV5-1 and TRBJ2-3; D not certain. This CDR3 contains 15 residues. CDR1 is SGHRS, CDR2 YFSETQ, per germline. The V gene lost 0 bases and the J gene lost 4 bases, with 12 bases spanning the gap.

This clone was observed many times. The gene calls are TRBV2 and TRBJ1-3; no reliable D call. The CDR3 is 11 amino acids. Germline values: CDR1 SNHLY, CDR2 FYNNEI. V lost 6 bases to trimming and J lost 4 bases, with 4 bases between them. CDR3 sequence reads: CASRAGNTIYF. The DNA for the CDR3 is TGTGCCAGCAGAGCAGGAAACACCATATATTTT. Filled out from reference TRBV2 and TRBJ1-3, the complete variable domain reads EPEVTQTPSHQVTQMGQEVILRCVPISNHLYFYWYRQILGQKVEFLVSFYNNEISEKSEIFDDQFSVERPDGSNFTLKIRSTKLEDSAMYFCASRAGNTIYFGEGSWLTVV.

With regard to this clone: An end of the junction differs from the germline gene, which may be a read error. J is TRBJ2-7 and V is TRBV28, with TRBD2 matching over 12 bases. The CDR3 has 13 residues. Germline V gene sequence: CDR1 MDHEN, CDR2 SYDVKM. The CDR3 region has the DNA TGTGCCAGCAGTTTAACTAGCGGGAGGTCACCAACATTC. This gives the protein CASSLTSGRSPTF.

This clone was observed many times. The chain recombines TRBV13 with TRBJ1-3; D unresolved. V gave up 2 bases and J gave up 4 bases, with 9 bases separating them. Germline CDR1 reads PRHDT; CDR2 reads FYEKMQ (reference sequence). This CDR3 spans 14 amino acids. The CDR3 DNA is TGTGCCAGCAGCTTAAGAGGAACCGGAAACACCATATATTTT. This gives the protein CASSLRGTGNTIYF.

This clone has ten or more counts. V usage is TRBV18 and J usage is TRBJ1-1; D gene ambiguous. CDR1 and CDR2 (germline): KGHSH, LQKENI. V lost 4 bases and J 1 base, leaving 7 bases between the germline ends. The CDR3 contains 13 residues. The CDR3 loop reads CASSRAGNTEAFF. CDR3 DNA sequence: TGTGCCAGCTCACGGGCAGGGAACACTGAAGCTTTCTTT.

Points on this clone: A much larger clone is a single base away; this may be a read error. The same CDR3 arises from other DNA sequences in this sample as well. This rearrangement joins TRBV2 to TRBJ2-4, with D perhaps matching TRBD1 (5 bases). The CDR3 runs to 15 residues. The V end was cut by 6 bases, the J end by 7 bases, with 19 bases between. Germline assignment: CDR1 SNHLY and CDR2 FYNNEI. The CDR3 sequence is CASRSQGFVGNIQYF. Written as DNA, the CDR3 is TGTGCCAGCAGGTCCCAGGGTTTTGTGGGGAACATTCAGTACTTC. The entire variable domain, with the rest obtained from reference TRBV2 and TRBJ2-4, is as follows: EPEVTQTPSHQVTQMGQEVILRCVPISNHLYFYWYRQILGQKVEFLVSFYNNEISEKSEIFDDQFSVERPDGSNFTLKIRSTKLEDSAMYFCASRSQGFVGNIQYFGAGTRLSVL.

The rearrangement joins TRBV9 to TRBJ2-7; the D gene is possibly TRBD2 (6 bases). The CDR3 has 15 residues. Germline CDR1 reads SGDLS; CDR2 reads YYNGEE. Trimming pared 0 bases from V and 7 bases from J, leaving 17 bases between. In DNA, the CDR3 is TGTGCCAGCAGCGTAGCCGCGGGACTTACGGGGGAGCAGTACTTC. It yields the protein CASSVAAGLTGEQYF. The full variable domain, completed using reference TRBV9 and TRBJ2-7, is DSGVTQTPKHLITATGQRVTLRCSPRSGDLSVYWYQQSLDQGLQFLIQYYNGEERAKGNILERFSAQQFPDLHSELNLSSLELGDSALYFCASSVAAGLTGEQYFGPGTRLTVT.

This chain joins TRBV3-1 and TRBJ2-1; no definite D call. The V gene lost 5 bases and the J gene lost 9 bases, with 11 bases spanning the gap. The V gene's germline CDR1 is LGHDT and CDR2 YNNKEL (reference sequence). CDR3 size: 12 residues. Here the CDR3 reads CASSKNSAEQFF. The CDR3 DNA is TGTGCCAGCAGCAAAAACTCCGCTGAGCAGTTCTTC.

This clone was observed at least ten times. The chain combines TRBV7-2 with TRBJ1-2; 10 nucleotides match TRBD1. J gave up 5 bases and V 3 bases, and 3 bases lay outside the gene matches. The CDR3 runs to 14 residues. Germline V gene data show CDR1 as SGHTA and CDR2 as FQGNSA. The CDR3 loop reads CASSLTGGPYGYTF. DNA for the CDR3: TGTGCCAGCAGCTTGACAGGGGGCCCATATGGCTACACCTTC.